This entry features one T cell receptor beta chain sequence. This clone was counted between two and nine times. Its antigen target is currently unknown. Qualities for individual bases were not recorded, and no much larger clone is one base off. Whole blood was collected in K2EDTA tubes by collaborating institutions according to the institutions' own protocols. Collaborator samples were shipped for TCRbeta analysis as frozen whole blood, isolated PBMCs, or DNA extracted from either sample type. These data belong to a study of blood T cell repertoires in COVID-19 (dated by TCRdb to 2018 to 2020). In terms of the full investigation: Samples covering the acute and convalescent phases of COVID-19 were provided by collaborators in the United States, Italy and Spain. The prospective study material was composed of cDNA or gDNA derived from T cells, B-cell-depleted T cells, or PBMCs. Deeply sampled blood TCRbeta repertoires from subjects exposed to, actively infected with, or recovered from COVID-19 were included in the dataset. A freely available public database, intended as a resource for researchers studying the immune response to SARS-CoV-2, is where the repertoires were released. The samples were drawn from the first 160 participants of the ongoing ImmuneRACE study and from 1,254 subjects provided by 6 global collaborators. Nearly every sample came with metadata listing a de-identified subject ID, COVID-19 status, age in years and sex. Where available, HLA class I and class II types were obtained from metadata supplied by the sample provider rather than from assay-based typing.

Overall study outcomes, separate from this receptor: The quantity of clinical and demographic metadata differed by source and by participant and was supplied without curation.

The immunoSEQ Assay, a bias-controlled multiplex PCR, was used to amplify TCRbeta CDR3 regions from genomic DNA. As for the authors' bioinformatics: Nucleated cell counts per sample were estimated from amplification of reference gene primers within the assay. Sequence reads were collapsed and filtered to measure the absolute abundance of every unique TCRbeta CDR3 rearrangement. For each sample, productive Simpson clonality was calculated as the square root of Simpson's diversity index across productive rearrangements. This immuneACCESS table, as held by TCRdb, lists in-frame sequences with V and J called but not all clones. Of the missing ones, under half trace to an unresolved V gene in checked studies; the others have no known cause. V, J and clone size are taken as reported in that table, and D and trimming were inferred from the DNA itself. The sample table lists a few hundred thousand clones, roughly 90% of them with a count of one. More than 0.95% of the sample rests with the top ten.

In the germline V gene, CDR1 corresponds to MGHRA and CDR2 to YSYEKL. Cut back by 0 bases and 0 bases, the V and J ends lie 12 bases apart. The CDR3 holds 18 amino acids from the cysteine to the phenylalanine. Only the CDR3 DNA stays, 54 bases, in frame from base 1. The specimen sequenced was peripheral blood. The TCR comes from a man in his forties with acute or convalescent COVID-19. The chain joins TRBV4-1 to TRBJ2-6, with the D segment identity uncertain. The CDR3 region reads CASSQEANHVSGANVLTF. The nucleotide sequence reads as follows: TGCGCCAGCAGCCAAGAGGCCAACCACGTCTCTGGGGCCAACGTCCTGACTTTC.